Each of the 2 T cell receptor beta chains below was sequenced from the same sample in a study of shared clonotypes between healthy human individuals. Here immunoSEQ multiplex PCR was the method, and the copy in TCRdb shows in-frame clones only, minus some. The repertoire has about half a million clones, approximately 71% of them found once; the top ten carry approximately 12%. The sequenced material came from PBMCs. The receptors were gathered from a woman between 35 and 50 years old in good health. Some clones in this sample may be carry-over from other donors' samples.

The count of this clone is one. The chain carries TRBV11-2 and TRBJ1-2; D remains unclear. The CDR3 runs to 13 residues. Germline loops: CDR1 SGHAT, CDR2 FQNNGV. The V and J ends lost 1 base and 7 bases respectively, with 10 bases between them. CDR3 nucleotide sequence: TGTGCCAGCAGCTTAGGTTGGGCGGGTGGCTACACCTTC. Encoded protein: CASSLGWAGGYTF.

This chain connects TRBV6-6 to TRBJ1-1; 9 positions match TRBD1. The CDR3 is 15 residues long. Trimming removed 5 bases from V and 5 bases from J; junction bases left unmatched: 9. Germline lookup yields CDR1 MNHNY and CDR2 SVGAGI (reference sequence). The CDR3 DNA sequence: TGTGCCAGCAGTACCCTGGACAGGGGATGGACTGAAGCTTTCTTT. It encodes CASSTLDRGWTEAFF.